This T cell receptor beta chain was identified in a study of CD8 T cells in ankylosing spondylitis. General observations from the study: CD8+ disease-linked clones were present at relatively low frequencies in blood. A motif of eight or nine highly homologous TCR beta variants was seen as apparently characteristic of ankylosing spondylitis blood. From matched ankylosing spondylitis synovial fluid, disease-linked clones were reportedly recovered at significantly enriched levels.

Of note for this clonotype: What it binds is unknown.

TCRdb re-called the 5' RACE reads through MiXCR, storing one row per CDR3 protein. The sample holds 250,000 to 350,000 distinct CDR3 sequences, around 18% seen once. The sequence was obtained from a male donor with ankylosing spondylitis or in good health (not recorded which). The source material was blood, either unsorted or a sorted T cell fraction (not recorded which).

DNA of the CDR3: TGTGCCAGCAGCCAGAGTGCTAGCGGGAGAATCTATGAGCAGTTCTTC. Amino acids: CASSQSASGRIYEQFF. The rearrangement links TRBV3-1 to TRBJ2-1; 10 bases match TRBD2. The V gene end was trimmed by 3 bases and the J gene end by 8 bases; junction bases not matched to a gene: 10. Germline-derived CDR1 and CDR2 are LGHDT and YNNKEL (reference sequence). CDR3 length: 16 residues.